A single sample is the source of the 3 T cell receptor beta chains below, sequenced in a study of cytomegalovirus exposure and HLA in healthy donors. 13 Jbeta primers and 60 Vbeta primers were used for the PCR. TCRdb keeps only in-frame clones here, not all; method: immunoSEQ multiplex PCR. The table lists 85,000 to 100,000 clones, just under 80% of them singletons. Sequenced: PBMCs. Every receptor here comes from a man under 40 in good health and CMV-seronegative.

The V call is TRBV5-1, the J call TRBJ2-5, with D possibly matching TRBD1 (5 bases). Looked up from germline, CDR1 is SGHRS and CDR2 is YFSETQ. The CDR3 runs 14 residues. With 1 base removed from V and 5 bases from J, the gap between germline ends came to 12 bases. Here the CDR3 reads CASSLSGRAETQYF. For the CDR3, the DNA is TGCGCCAGCAGCTTGTCAGGCAGGGCGGAGACCCAGTACTTC. Complete variable domain (other parts from reference TRBV5-1 and TRBJ2-5): KAGVTQTPRYLIKTRGQQVTLSCSPISGHRSVSWYQQTPGQGLQFLFEYFSETQRNKGNFPGRFSGRQFSNSRSEMNVSTLELGDSALYLCASSLSGRAETQYFGPGTRLLVL.

The chain is built from TRBV5-1 and TRBJ1-4; tentative D call: TRBD1 (6 bases). Germline V gene lookup returns CDR1 SGHRS and CDR2 YFSETQ. The CDR3 consists of 15 residues. V gave up 2 bases and J gave up 8 bases, with 16 bases separating them. CDR3 residues: CASSFARGAGEKLFF. The CDR3 DNA follows: TGCGCCAGCAGCTTCGCGCGGGGGGCGGGGGAAAAACTGTTTTTT.

The chain has TRBV27 and TRBJ2-2; 7 bases agree with TRBD2. CDR3 length equals 15 residues. V lost 7 bases to trimming and J lost 2 bases; unmatched junction nucleotides: 7. Germline V CDR1 and CDR2: MNHEY, SMNVEV (reference sequence). The CDR3 spells CASKGSSGNTGELFF. As DNA, the CDR3 is TGTGCCAGCAAAGGGTCTAGCGGAAACACCGGGGAGCTGTTTTTT.